This is a list of T cell receptor beta chains from one sample in a study of T cells in Graves' hyperthyroidism and ophthalmopathy. TCRdb analysed the multiplex PCR reads with MiXCR anew, one entry per CDR3 protein. The table includes approximately 700,000 distinct CDR3 sequences, approximately 16% detected once. Sequenced material: blood. The origin of the receptors is a man aged 18-30 years with Graves' hyperthyroidism. The CDR3 runs from the conserved cysteine through the conserved F or W. The D gene is left open where the match is weak. For some rows the clone size is stated as once, few or many, or as a class when expanded; others skip it.

j_gene: TRBJ1-5
abundance: many
v_gene: TRBV30
d_gene: .
CDR3aa: CAWSALGGQPQHF
CDR3nt: TGTGCCTGGAGTGCCCTCGGGGGCCAGCCCCAGCATTTT

j_gene: TRBJ2-1
abundance: many
v_gene: TRBV20-1
d_gene: .
CDR3aa: CSARITGPPTEQFF
CDR3nt: TGCAGTGCTAGGATTACAGGTCCACCCACTGAGCAGTTCTTC

j_gene: TRBJ1-2
abundance: .
v_gene: TRBV18
d_gene: .
CDR3aa: CASSPVHGRPYGYTF
CDR3nt: TGTGCCAGCTCACCGGTACACGGCCGGCCTTATGGCTACACCTTC

j_gene: TRBJ2-7
abundance: many
v_gene: TRBV10-3
d_gene: .
CDR3aa: CAISESELLSYEQYF
CDR3nt: TGTGCCATCAGTGAGTCTGAACTACTAAGCTACGAGCAGTACTTC

j_gene: TRBJ2-1
abundance: few
v_gene: TRBV27
d_gene: TRBD2
CDR3aa: CASSFSGRAMQFF
CDR3nt: TGTGCCAGCAGTTTCAGCGGGAGGGCCATGCAGTTCTTC

j_gene: TRBJ2-5
abundance: many
v_gene: TRBV18
d_gene: .
CDR3aa: CASSNQRAEETQYF
CDR3nt: TGTGCCAGCTCCAACCAGAGGGCCGAAGAGACCCAGTACTTC

j_gene: TRBJ1-1
abundance: many
v_gene: TRBV28
d_gene: .
CDR3aa: CASSLTAQAFF
CDR3nt: TGTGCCAGCAGTCTGACAGCGCAAGCTTTCTTT

j_gene: TRBJ1-5
abundance: few
v_gene: TRBV28
d_gene: .
CDR3aa: CASSLIQTYSNQPQHF
CDR3nt: TGTGCCAGCAGTCTTATACAGACATATAGCAATCAGCCCCAGCATTTT

j_gene: TRBJ1-2
abundance: many
v_gene: TRBV6-5
d_gene: .
CDR3aa: CASSYSIDGYTF
CDR3nt: TGTGCCAGCAGTTACTCGATTGATGGCTACACCTTC

j_gene: TRBJ2-1
abundance: .
v_gene: TRBV15
d_gene: TRBD2
CDR3aa: CATSKDRGGRRHEQFF
CDR3nt: TGTGCCACCAGCAAAGATCGGGGCGGGAGGAGGCATGAGCAGTTCTTC

j_gene: TRBJ2-6
abundance: .
v_gene: TRBV20-1
d_gene: .
CDR3aa: CSARQELRSGANVLTF
CDR3nt: TGCAGTGCTAGGCAGGAACTCCGCTCTGGGGCCAACGTCCTGACTTTC

j_gene: TRBJ2-2
abundance: few
v_gene: TRBV18
d_gene: TRBD2
CDR3aa: CASSPLLGRQDTGELFF
CDR3nt: TGTGCCAGCTCACCACTACTCGGGAGGCAGGACACCGGGGAGCTGTTTTTT

j_gene: TRBJ2-2
abundance: many
v_gene: TRBV12-3/TRBV12-4
d_gene: TRBD2
CDR3aa: CASWTSGRTGELFF
CDR3nt: TGTGCCAGCTGGACTAGCGGAAGAACCGGGGAGCTGTTTTTT

j_gene: TRBJ2-7
abundance: many
v_gene: TRBV7-2
d_gene: .
CDR3aa: CASSFVPGAYEQYF
CDR3nt: TGTGCCAGCAGCTTTGTCCCAGGCGCCTACGAGCAGTACTTC

j_gene: TRBJ2-1
abundance: many
v_gene: TRBV28
d_gene: .
CDR3aa: CASISMASYNEQFF
CDR3nt: TGTGCCAGCATCTCTATGGCCAGTTACAATGAGCAGTTCTTC

j_gene: TRBJ2-4
abundance: many
v_gene: TRBV18
d_gene: TRBD1
CDR3aa: CASSPNRGSKNIQYF
CDR3nt: TGTGCCAGCTCACCGAACAGGGGGAGCAAAAACATTCAGTACTTC

j_gene: TRBJ2-2
abundance: few
v_gene: TRBV9
d_gene: .
CDR3aa: CASSPSPAGELFF
CDR3nt: TGTGCCAGCAGCCCCAGTCCCGCCGGGGAGCTGTTTTTT

j_gene: TRBJ2-1
abundance: many
v_gene: TRBV7-8
d_gene: TRBD2
CDR3aa: CASSLLGGSEQFF
CDR3nt: TGTGCCAGCAGCTTACTGGGAGGGTCTGAGCAGTTCTTC

j_gene: TRBJ2-7
abundance: many
v_gene: TRBV13
d_gene: .
CDR3aa: CASSLDRRQYF
CDR3nt: TGTGCCAGCAGCTTAGACCGGCGGCAGTACTTC